This TCR beta chain was captured in a study of blood T cell repertoires in COVID-19. Study-level information: The study drew acute and convalescent COVID-19 samples from the United States, Italy and Spain. PBMCs, B-cell-depleted T cells, or T cells provided the cDNA or gDNA that made up the material.

Individuals aged about 18 to 90 years were recruited from 24 US areas. Original processing notes: Amplification of reference gene primers provided the estimated nucleated cell counts. Clones were sequenced by immunoSEQ multiplex PCR, and TCRdb holds only the in-frame ones, with some missing. D and trimming come from the DNA, and the V and J calls and clone size come from that table. Of approximately 260,000 clones listed, more than 70% are singletons. After removal of 5 bases from V and 6 bases from J, the junction contained 6 bases not matched to a gene. This CDR3 is 14 amino acids long. Germline CDR1 is WNHNN and CDR2 is SYGVQD (reference sequence).

Sequencing was performed on PBMCs or T cells enriched from blood (not recorded which). The clonotype comes from a woman aged 40 to 55 with acute COVID-19. The chain joins TRBV10-1 to TRBJ2-1; 8 bases map to TRBD2. The CDR3 region is CASSRLASSNEQFF. CDR3 sequence (DNA): TGCGCCAGCAGTAGACTAGCGTCGAGCAATGAGCAGTTCTTC.